This T cell receptor (beta chain) is drawn from a study of identifying expanded T cells in peripheral blood. Points from the study as a whole: Differentially abundant clones: around 1.1 between replicates, approximately 15 at around 2 weeks, over 18 at four. Approximately two-week clone count variance significantly increased as total template count grew.

Healthy donors had no documented immune events, such as infections, while sampled. A word on this clone: Its target is not known.

Here immunoSEQ multiplex PCR was the method, and the copy in TCRdb shows in-frame clones only, minus some. The repertoire includes under 120,000 clones, about 89% of them detected once, and around 17% sits in the top ten. The J segment lost 1 base and the V segment lost 5 bases, leaving 4 bases of the junction unmatched. The CDR3 is 14 residues long. The germline V gene encodes CDR1 SEHNR and CDR2 FQNEAQ (reference sequence). The chain couples TRBV7-9 to TRBJ1-1; 7 bases match TRBD1. Sequencing was performed on blood. The TCR originated in a person aged 18 to 75 in good health. Here the CDR3 DNA reads TGTGCCAGCAGCGGACGGACAGGGAACACTGAAGCTTTCTTT. This sequence encodes CASSGRTGNTEAFF.